Listed below are T cell receptor beta chains from one sample, sequenced in a study of T cells in localized non-small cell lung cancer. TCRdb's table, derived via immunoSEQ multiplex PCR, lists solely in-frame clones and lacks some. The sample carries about 24,000 clones, roughly 90% recorded once. Here the sequenced sample was peripheral blood, taken before any cancer treatment. The receptor source for this set is a man between 35 and 75 years old with stage III squamous cell lung carcinoma. Both conserved end residues are part of each CDR3. D genes are given only for firm matches.

cdr3_length	d_call	v_call	j_call	cdr3_aa
13	.	TRBV7-2	TRBJ2-3	CASSPVSTDTQYF
13	TRBD1	TRBV2	TRBJ1-1	CASSEEGATEAFF
12	TRBD1	TRBV7-9	TRBJ1-1	CASSPRQGEAFF
13	.	TRBV10-2	TRBJ1-1	CASSEARGTEAFF
14	.	TRBV30	TRBJ2-1	CAWSGGGVYNEQFF
13	.	TRBV15	TRBJ2-3	CATSGRDGDTQYF
17	TRBD2	TRBV9	TRBJ2-7	CASSAPHGLAGEDEQYF
16	.	TRBV7-2	TRBJ1-1	CASSINYRVRNTEAFF
15	TRBD2	TRBV7-9	TRBJ2-1	CASSISGGSYNEQFF
14	.	TRBV18	TRBJ1-1	CASSPQQGVTEAFF
13	.	TRBV5-4	TRBJ2-5	CASSLGSGKTQYF
11	.	TRBV5-6	TRBJ2-2	CASSLAGELFF
15	TRBD1	TRBV5-5	TRBJ1-1	CASSTGTGANTEAFF
15	TRBD2	TRBV11-2	TRBJ2-2	CASSLNRGGPLELFF
15	.	TRBV5-4	TRBJ1-1	CASSPWTVTNTEAFF
18	.	TRBV7-3	TRBJ1-1	CASSQSPPLVSGNTEAFF
15	.	TRBV18	TRBJ1-5	CASSPLAGANQPQHF
12	.	TRBV19	TRBJ1-2	CASRDINYGYTF
16	.	TRBV18	TRBJ2-3	CASSPQPPGLSDTQYF
10	.	TRBV20-1	TRBJ1-4	CSASAEKLFF
13	TRBD2	TRBV30	TRBJ2-5	CAIVAGVGETQYF
16	TRBD1	TRBV7-2	TRBJ2-4	CASSFSDRVAKNIQYF
14	TRBD1	TRBV4-3	TRBJ1-2	CASSPWTGRDGYTF
15	.	TRBV4-3	TRBJ2-3	CASSQDWDDTDTQYF
17	TRBD2	TRBV19	TRBJ2-1	CASSISGSGRVYNEQFF
13	.	TRBV18	TRBJ1-1	CATHSQMNTEAFF
15	TRBD1	TRBV4-2	TRBJ1-1	CASSQGTGVNTEAFF
15	TRBD2	TRBV4-3	TRBJ2-5	CASSQERGGQETQYF
14	.	TRBV19	TRBJ2-7	CASSRQASSYEQYF
14	.	TRBV15	TRBJ2-2	CATSRAGDTGELFF
15	.	TRBV5-1	TRBJ1-1	CASSDLQGPTTEAFF
16	.	TRBV9	TRBJ1-6	CASSGSGSSYNSPLHF
17	.	TRBV30	TRBJ1-5	CAWSVRQGPAGNQPQHF
14	TRBD1	TRBV19	TRBJ1-6	CASSEQGFNSPLHF
14	TRBD1	TRBV6-1	TRBJ2-7	CASSDTGGPYEQYF
13	.	TRBV18	TRBJ2-7	CASSPTDAYEQYF
16	.	TRBV18	TRBJ1-1	CASSPSGAGVNTEAFF
15	TRBD2	TRBV28	TRBJ2-5	CASSLSAGADETQYF
16	TRBD2	TRBV5-1	TRBJ2-5	CASSFGPTSGSETQYF
15	.	TRBV28	TRBJ1-1	CASTPGGMGNTEAFF
13	.	TRBV19	TRBJ1-5	CASYQGMNQPQHF
14	.	TRBV29-1	TRBJ1-4	CSARLGATNEKLFF
14	TRBD2	TRBV4-3	TRBJ2-7	CASSQGEGRYEQYF
16	TRBD1	TRBV18	TRBJ1-3	CASSPGQGRSGNTIYF
14	TRBD1	TRBV4-2	TRBJ1-5	CASSQEDRVKPQHF
14	TRBD1	TRBV2	TRBJ1-2	CASSSDRGYYGYTF
13	.	TRBV13	TRBJ2-7	CASSLDRGYEQYF
15	TRBD1	TRBV2	TRBJ1-3	CASSVLTGAGNTIYF
15	.	TRBV7-2	TRBJ2-5	CASSFQGWYQETQYF
14	TRBD2	TRBV7-2	TRBJ2-7	CASSPLAGIYEQYF
16	.	TRBV7-9	TRBJ2-2	CASSLSGTAVTGELFF
15	TRBD1	TRBV18	TRBJ2-7	CASSPRTGASGEQYF
13	TRBD1	TRBV5-6	TRBJ2-7	CASSVGQTYEQYF
13	.	TRBV5-4	TRBJ2-2	CASSLQNTGELFF
14	.	TRBV15	TRBJ2-2	CATSREGWVGELFF
13	.	TRBV18	TRBJ1-5	CASTQGANQPQHF
16	.	TRBV5-1	TRBJ2-1	CASSLEWTAAYNEQFF
13	TRBD1	TRBV7-9	TRBJ1-4	CASSPGQWEKLFF
18	.	TRBV19	TRBJ1-3	CASSTQGSSHMPGNTIYF